A selection of T cell receptor beta chains follows, all from one sample in a study of T-cell memory formation after mild COVID-19. From the 5' RACE reads, TCRdb called clonotypes with MiXCR, one entry per CDR3 protein. The sample lists around 320,000 distinct CDR3 sequences; roughly 13% were seen once. Sequenced input: PBMCs or a T cell subset sorted from them (not recorded which). The receptors were gathered from a man aged 18-30 years who had mild COVID-19 (a few samples of this study predate the infection). Cell type and time point are not known. Each CDR3 is given with its conserved first and last residue. D genes are given only for firm matches. Only some rows state a clone size, as once, few, many or a class for expanded clones.

v_gene: TRBV12-3/TRBV12-4; abundance: few; d_gene: TRBD1; j_gene: TRBJ1-1; CDR3aa: CASSPWTGPLMNTEAFF; CDR3nt: TGTGCCAGCAGTCCCTGGACAGGGCCACTTATGAACACTGAAGCTTTCTTT
v_gene: TRBV28; abundance: few; d_gene: -; j_gene: TRBJ1-2; CDR3aa: CASSLPDPGHSYGYTF; CDR3nt: TGTGCCAGCAGTTTGCCCGACCCGGGACACAGCTATGGCTACACCTTC
v_gene: TRBV11-2; abundance: many; d_gene: TRBD1; j_gene: TRBJ1-1; CDR3aa: CASSLAGTGNTEAFF; CDR3nt: TGTGCCAGCAGCTTAGCCGGGACAGGGAACACTGAAGCTTTCTTT
v_gene: TRBV6-5; abundance: -; d_gene: -; j_gene: TRBJ1-5; CDR3aa: CASKRKRQGSQPQHF; CDR3nt: TGTGCCAGCAAGAGGAAAAGGCAGGGGTCTCAGCCCCAGCATTTT
v_gene: TRBV28; abundance: few; d_gene: -; j_gene: TRBJ2-4; CDR3aa: CASSKGVDNIQYF; CDR3nt: TGTGCCAGCAGTAAGGGGGTAGACAACATTCAGTACTTC
v_gene: TRBV12-3/TRBV12-4; abundance: -; d_gene: -; j_gene: TRBJ1-3; CDR3aa: CASGRGTAGNTIYF; CDR3nt: TGTGCCAGCGGCCGGGGAACAGCGGGAAACACCATATATTTT
v_gene: TRBV28; abundance: many; d_gene: -; j_gene: TRBJ1-5; CDR3aa: CASSLRVSFSVDQPQHF; CDR3nt: TGTGCCAGCAGCCTCAGGGTTTCGTTCTCGGTCGATCAGCCCCAGCATTTT
v_gene: TRBV12-3/TRBV12-4; abundance: many; d_gene: TRBD1; j_gene: TRBJ1-1; CDR3aa: CASSTWGQLNTEAFF; CDR3nt: TGTGCCAGCAGTACATGGGGACAGTTGAACACTGAAGCTTTCTTT
v_gene: TRBV18; abundance: few; d_gene: -; j_gene: TRBJ2-3; CDR3aa: CASSPVGSSTDTQYF; CDR3nt: TGTGCCAGCTCACCCGTAGGGTCTAGCACAGATACGCAGTATTTT
v_gene: TRBV12-3/TRBV12-4; abundance: -; d_gene: -; j_gene: TRBJ2-1; CDR3aa: CASISGSYNEQFF; CDR3nt: TGTGCCAGCATCTCCGGCTCCTACAATGAGCAGTTCTTC
v_gene: TRBV7-8; abundance: many; d_gene: TRBD1; j_gene: TRBJ1-1; CDR3aa: CASSEDRVAFF; CDR3nt: TGTGCCAGCAGCGAGGACAGGGTCGCTTTCTTT
v_gene: TRBV7-2; abundance: -; d_gene: TRBD2; j_gene: TRBJ2-5; CDR3aa: CASSSFGGAETQYF; CDR3nt: TGTGCCAGCAGCTCTTTCGGGGGGGCTGAGACCCAGTACTTC
v_gene: TRBV5-1; abundance: -; d_gene: -; j_gene: TRBJ2-1; CDR3aa: CASSFISRPDEQFF; CDR3nt: TGCGCCAGCAGCTTCATATCCCGACCGGACGAGCAGTTCTTC
v_gene: TRBV7-9; abundance: -; d_gene: -; j_gene: TRBJ1-5; CDR3aa: CASSPLAQPQHF; CDR3nt: TGTGCCAGCAGCCCCCTGGCTCAGCCCCAGCATTTT
v_gene: TRBV28; abundance: few; d_gene: TRBD1; j_gene: TRBJ2-2; CDR3aa: CASSSPTGAGTGELFF; CDR3nt: TGTGCCAGCAGTTCCCCGACAGGGGCCGGTACCGGGGAGCTGTTTTTT
v_gene: TRBV29-1; abundance: -; d_gene: TRBD1; j_gene: TRBJ1-1; CDR3aa: CSVATGGIGTEAFF; CDR3nt: TGCAGCGTTGCCACAGGGGGAATTGGCACTGAAGCTTTCTTT